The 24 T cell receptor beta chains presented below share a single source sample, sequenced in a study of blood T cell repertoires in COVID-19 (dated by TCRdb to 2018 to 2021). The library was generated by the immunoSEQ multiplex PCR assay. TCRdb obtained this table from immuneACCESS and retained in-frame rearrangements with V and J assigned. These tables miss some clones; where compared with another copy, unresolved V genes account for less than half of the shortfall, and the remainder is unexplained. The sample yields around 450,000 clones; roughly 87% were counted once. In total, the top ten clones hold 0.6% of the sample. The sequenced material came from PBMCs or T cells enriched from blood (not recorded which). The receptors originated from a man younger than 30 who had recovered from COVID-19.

CDR3 sequence: CASSQVSVNEQFF. Written as DNA, the CDR3 is TGTGCCAGCAGCCAAGTTTCGGTAAATGAGCAGTTCTTC. V usage is TRBV3-1 (or the pseudogene TRBV3-2) and J usage is TRBJ2-1; the D is unclear. There are 13 residues in the CDR3. Germline V gene lookup returns CDR1 LGHDT and CDR2 YNNKEL (reference sequence). V gave up 1 base and J gave up 7 bases, with 8 bases separating them.

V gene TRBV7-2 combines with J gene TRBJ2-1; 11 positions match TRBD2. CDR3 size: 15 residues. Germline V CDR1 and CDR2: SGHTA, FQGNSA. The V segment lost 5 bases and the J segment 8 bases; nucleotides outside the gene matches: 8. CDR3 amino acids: CASSLSGRALDEQFF. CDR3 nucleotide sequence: TGTGCCAGCAGCCTTAGCGGGAGGGCCTTGGATGAGCAGTTCTTC.

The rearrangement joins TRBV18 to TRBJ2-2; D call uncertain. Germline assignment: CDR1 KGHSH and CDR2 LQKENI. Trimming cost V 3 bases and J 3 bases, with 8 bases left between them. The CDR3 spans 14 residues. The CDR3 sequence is CASSPRFDTGELFF. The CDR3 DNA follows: TGTGCCAGCTCACCCCGGTTCGACACCGGGGAGCTGTTTTTT. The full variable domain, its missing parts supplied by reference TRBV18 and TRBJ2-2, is NAGVMQNPRHLVRRRGQEARLRCSPMKGHSHVYWYRQLPEEGLKFMVYLQKENIIDESGMPKERFSAEFPKEGPSILRIQQVVRGDSAAYFCASSPRFDTGELFFGEGSRLTVL.

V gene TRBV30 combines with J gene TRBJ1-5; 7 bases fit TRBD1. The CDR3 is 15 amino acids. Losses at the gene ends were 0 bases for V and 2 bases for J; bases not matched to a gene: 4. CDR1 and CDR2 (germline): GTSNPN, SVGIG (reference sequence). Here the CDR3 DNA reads TGTGCCTGGAGTGTTTCAGGGGGTGGCAATCAGCCCCAGCATTTT. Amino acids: CAWSVSGGGNQPQHF.

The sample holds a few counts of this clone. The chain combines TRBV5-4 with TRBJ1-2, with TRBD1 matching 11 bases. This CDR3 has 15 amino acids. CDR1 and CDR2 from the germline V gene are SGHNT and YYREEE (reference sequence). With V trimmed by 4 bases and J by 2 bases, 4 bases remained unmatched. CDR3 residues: CASSPRDRGNYGYTF. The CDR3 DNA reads TGTGCCAGCAGCCCACGGGACAGGGGGAACTATGGCTACACCTTC.

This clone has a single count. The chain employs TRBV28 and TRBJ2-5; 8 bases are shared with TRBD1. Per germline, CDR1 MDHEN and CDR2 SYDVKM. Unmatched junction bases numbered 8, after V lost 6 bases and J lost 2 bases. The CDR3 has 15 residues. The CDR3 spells CASRNERDRQETQYF. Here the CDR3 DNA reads TGTGCCAGCAGGAATGAAAGGGACAGGCAAGAGACCCAGTACTTC.

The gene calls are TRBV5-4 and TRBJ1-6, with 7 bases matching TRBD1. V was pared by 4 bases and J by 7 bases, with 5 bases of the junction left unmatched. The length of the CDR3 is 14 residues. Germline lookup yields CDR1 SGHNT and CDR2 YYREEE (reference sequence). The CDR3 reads CASSRDSQNSPLHF. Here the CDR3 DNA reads TGTGCCAGCAGCCGGGACAGTCAAAATTCACCCCTCCACTTT.

In DNA, the CDR3 is TGTGCCAGTAGCCCACAGGGGCAGACCGGGGAGCTGTTTTTT. Translating gives CASSPQGQTGELFF. V and J are TRBV19 and TRBJ2-2, with TRBD1 matching over 7 bases. Germline lookup yields CDR1 LNHDA and CDR2 SQIVND (reference sequence). The CDR3 consists of 14 residues. Losses at the gene ends were 6 bases for V and 5 bases for J; bases not matched to a gene: 6. Variable domain in full (rest from reference TRBV19 and TRBJ2-2): DGGITQSPKYLFRKEGQNVTLSCEQNLNHDAMYWYRQDPGQGLRLIYYSQIVNDFQKGDIAEGYSVSREKKESFPLTVTSAQKNPTAFYLCASSPQGQTGELFFGEGSRLTVL.

The chain's CDR3 is CASSSGLADYEQYF. CDR3 in DNA: TGCGCCAGCAGCTCAGGACTAGCGGATTACGAGCAGTACTTC. This chain links TRBV5-1 with TRBJ2-7; 10 bases are shared with TRBD2. Germline-derived CDR1 and CDR2 are SGHRS and YFSETQ. The CDR3 has 14 residues. The V segment lost 3 bases and the J segment 4 bases; nucleotides outside the gene matches: 4.

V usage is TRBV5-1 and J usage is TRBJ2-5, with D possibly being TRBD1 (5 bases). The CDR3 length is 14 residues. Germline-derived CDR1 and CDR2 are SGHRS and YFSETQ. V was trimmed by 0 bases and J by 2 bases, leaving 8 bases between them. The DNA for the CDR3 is TGCGCCAGCAGCTTGGGGACAACTCAAGAGACCCAGTACTTC. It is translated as CASSLGTTQETQYF.

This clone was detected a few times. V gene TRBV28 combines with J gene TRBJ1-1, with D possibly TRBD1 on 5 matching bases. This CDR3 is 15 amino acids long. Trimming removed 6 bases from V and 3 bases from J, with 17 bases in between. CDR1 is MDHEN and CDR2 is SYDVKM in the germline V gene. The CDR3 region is CASSPGTFLDTEAFF. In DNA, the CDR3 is TGTGCCAGCAGCCCGGGGACTTTTCTGGACACTGAAGCTTTCTTT.

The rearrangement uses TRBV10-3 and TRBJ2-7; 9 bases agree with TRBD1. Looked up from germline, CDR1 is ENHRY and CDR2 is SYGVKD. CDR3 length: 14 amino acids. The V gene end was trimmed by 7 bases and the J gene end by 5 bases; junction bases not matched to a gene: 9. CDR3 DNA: TGTGCCATCACCCCGGGACAGGGTCGCCACGAGCAGTACTTC. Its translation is CAITPGQGRHEQYF.

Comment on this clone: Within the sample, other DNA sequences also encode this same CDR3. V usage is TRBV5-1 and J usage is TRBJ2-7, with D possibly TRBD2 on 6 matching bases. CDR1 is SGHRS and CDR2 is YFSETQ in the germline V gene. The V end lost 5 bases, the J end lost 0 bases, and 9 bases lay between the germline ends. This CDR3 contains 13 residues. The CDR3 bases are TGCGCCAGCAGTCTCGGGAGCTCCTACGAGCAGTACTTC. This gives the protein CASSLGSSYEQYF.

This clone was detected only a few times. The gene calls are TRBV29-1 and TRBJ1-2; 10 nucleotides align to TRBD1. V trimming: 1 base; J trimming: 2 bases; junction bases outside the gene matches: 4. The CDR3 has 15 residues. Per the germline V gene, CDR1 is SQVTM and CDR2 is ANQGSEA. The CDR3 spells CSVEGVGQGNYGYTF. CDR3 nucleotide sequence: TGCAGCGTTGAAGGCGTGGGACAGGGGAACTATGGCTACACCTTC.

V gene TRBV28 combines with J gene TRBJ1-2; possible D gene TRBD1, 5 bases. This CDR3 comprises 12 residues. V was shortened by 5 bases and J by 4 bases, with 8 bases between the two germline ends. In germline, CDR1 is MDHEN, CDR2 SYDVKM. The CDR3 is CASSVQGYGYTF. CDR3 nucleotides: TGTGCCAGCAGTGTCCAGGGCTATGGCTACACCTTC.

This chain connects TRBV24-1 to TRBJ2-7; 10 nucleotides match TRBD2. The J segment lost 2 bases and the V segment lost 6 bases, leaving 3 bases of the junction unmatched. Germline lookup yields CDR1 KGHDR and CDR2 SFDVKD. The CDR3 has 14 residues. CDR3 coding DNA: TGTGCCACCAGTCCTAGCGGGAGTACCTACGAGCAGTACTTC. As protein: CATSPSGSTYEQYF.

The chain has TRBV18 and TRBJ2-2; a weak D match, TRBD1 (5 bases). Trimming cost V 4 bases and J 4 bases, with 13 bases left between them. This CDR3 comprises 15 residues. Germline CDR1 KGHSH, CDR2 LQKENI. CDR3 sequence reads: CASSLLDSSTGELFF. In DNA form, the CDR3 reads TGTGCCAGCTCACTTTTAGACAGTTCCACCGGGGAGCTGTTTTTT. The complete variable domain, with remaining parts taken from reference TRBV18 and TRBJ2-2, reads NAGVMQNPRHLVRRRGQEARLRCSPMKGHSHVYWYRQLPEEGLKFMVYLQKENIIDESGMPKERFSAEFPKEGPSILRIQQVVRGDSAAYFCASSLLDSSTGELFFGEGSRLTVL.

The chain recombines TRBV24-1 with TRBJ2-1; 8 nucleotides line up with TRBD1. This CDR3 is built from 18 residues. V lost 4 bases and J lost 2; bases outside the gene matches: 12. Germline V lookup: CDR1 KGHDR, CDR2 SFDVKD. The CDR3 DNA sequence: TGTGCCACCAGTGACCCACAGACGGACAGGGCCGCCTACAATGAGCAGTTCTTC. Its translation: CATSDPQTDRAAYNEQFF.

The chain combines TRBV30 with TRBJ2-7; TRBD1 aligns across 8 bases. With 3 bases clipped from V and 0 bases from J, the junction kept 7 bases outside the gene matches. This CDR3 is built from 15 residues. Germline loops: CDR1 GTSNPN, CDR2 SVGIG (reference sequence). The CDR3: CAWRDRQGHSYEQYF. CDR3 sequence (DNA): TGTGCCTGGAGGGATAGACAGGGGCACTCCTACGAGCAGTACTTC.

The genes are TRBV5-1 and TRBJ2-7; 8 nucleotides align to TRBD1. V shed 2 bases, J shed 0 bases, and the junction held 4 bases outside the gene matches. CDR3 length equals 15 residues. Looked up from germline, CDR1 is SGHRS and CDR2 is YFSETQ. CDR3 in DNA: TGCGCCAGCAGCTTAGGGACAGGTATCTCCTACGAGCAGTACTTC. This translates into CASSLGTGISYEQYF. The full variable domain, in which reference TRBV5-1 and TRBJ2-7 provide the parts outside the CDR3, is KAGVTQTPRYLIKTRGQQVTLSCSPISGHRSVSWYQQTPGQGLQFLFEYFSETQRNKGNFPGRFSGRQFSNSRSEMNVSTLELGDSALYLCASSLGTGISYEQYFGPGTRLTVT.

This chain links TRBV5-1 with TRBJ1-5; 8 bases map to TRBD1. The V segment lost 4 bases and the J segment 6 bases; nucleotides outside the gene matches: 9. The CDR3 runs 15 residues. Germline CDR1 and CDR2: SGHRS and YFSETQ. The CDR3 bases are TGCGCCAGCAGCAACGGACAGGGCGATGGTCAGCCCCAGCATTTT. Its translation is CASSNGQGDGQPQHF.

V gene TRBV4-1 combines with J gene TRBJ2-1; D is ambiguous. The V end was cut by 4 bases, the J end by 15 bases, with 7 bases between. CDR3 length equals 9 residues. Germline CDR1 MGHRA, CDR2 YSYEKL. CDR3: CASSRLRFF. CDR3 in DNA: TGCGCCAGCAGCCGTCTAAGGTTCTTC.

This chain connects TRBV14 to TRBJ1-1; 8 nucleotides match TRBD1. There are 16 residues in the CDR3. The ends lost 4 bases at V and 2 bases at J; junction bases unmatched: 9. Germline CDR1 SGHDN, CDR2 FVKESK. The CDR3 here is CASSRLIGQGNTEAFF. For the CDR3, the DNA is TGTGCCAGCAGCCGGCTGATCGGACAGGGAAACACTGAAGCTTTCTTT.

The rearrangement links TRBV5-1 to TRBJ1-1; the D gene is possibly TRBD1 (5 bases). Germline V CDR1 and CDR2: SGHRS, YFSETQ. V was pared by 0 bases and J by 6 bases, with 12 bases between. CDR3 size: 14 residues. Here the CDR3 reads CASSLDGGIPEAFF. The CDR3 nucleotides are TGCGCCAGCAGCTTGGACGGGGGAATCCCTGAAGCTTTCTTT.